Listed below are T cell receptor beta chains from one sample, sequenced in a study of radiotherapy plus CTLA-4 blockade in lung cancer. Assay used: immunoSEQ multiplex PCR; TCRdb lists only in-frame clones, some missing. The sample records approximately 100,000 clones, more than 75% being singletons. The sample was peripheral blood, taken from a patient treated with radiotherapy plus ipilimumab. All receptors come from a human donor with non-small cell lung cancer that progressed on radiotherapy plus ipilimumab. Some clones in this sample may be carry-over from other donors' samples. CDR3s include the opening cysteine and the closing phenylalanine or tryptophan. The D gene is left open where the match is weak. Only some rows state a clone size, as once, few, many or a class for expanded clones.

CDR3 protein: CASSVTSAYNEQFF
CDR3 DNA: TGTGCCAGCAGCGTGACTAGCGCGTACAATGAGCAGTTCTTC
clone size: -
D gene: TRBD2
CDR3 length: 14
J gene: TRBJ2-1
V gene: TRBV9

CDR3 protein: CAWSRQGYQPQHF
CDR3 DNA: TGTGCCTGGAGTAGACAGGGCTATCAGCCCCAGCATTTC
clone size: -
D gene: TRBD1
CDR3 length: 13
J gene: TRBJ1-5
V gene: TRBV30

CDR3 protein: CASSFGGSTEAFF
CDR3 DNA: TGTGCCAGCAGCTTTGGGGGGTCCACTGAAGCTTTCTTT
clone size: -
D gene: -
CDR3 length: 13
J gene: TRBJ1-1
V gene: TRBV7-3

CDR3 protein: CASSTRSNRRTGELFF
CDR3 DNA: TGTGCCAGCAGTACACGTAGTAACAGACGGACCGGGGAGCTGTTTTTT
clone size: -
D gene: -
CDR3 length: 16
J gene: TRBJ2-2
V gene: TRBV2

CDR3 protein: CASSLDRVETQYF
CDR3 DNA: TGTGCCAGCAGCCTGGACAGAGTTGAGACCCAGTACTTC
clone size: -
D gene: -
CDR3 length: 13
J gene: TRBJ2-5
V gene: TRBV9

CDR3 protein: CASSVAGGNIQYF
CDR3 DNA: TGTGCCAGCAGCGTAGCGGGAGGGAACATTCAGTACTTC
clone size: -
D gene: TRBD2
CDR3 length: 13
J gene: TRBJ2-4
V gene: TRBV9

CDR3 protein: CASSLGTSGRQETQYF
CDR3 DNA: TGCGCCAGCAGCTTGGGAACTAGCGGGCGCCAAGAGACCCAGTACTTC
clone size: -
D gene: TRBD2
CDR3 length: 16
J gene: TRBJ2-5
V gene: TRBV5-1

CDR3 protein: CASSFRSYNSPLHF
CDR3 DNA: TGTGCCAGCAGTTTTAGGAGTTATAATTCACCCCTCCACTTT
clone size: -
D gene: -
CDR3 length: 14
J gene: TRBJ1-6
V gene: TRBV2

CDR3 protein: CASSPGQYTNQPQHF
CDR3 DNA: TGTGCCAGCAGTCCGGGACAGTATACCAATCAGCCCCAGCATTTT
clone size: -
D gene: TRBD1
CDR3 length: 15
J gene: TRBJ1-5
V gene: TRBV27

CDR3 protein: CASSVTALNTEAFF
CDR3 DNA: TGTGCCAGCAGCGTGACAGCATTGAACACTGAAGCTTTCTTT
clone size: -
D gene: -
CDR3 length: 14
J gene: TRBJ1-1
V gene: TRBV9

CDR3 protein: CASSPPVAGMVTGELFF
CDR3 DNA: TGTGCCAGCTCACCACCGGTTGCCGGGATGGTTACCGGGGAGCTGTTTTTT
clone size: -
D gene: -
CDR3 length: 17
J gene: TRBJ2-2
V gene: TRBV18

CDR3 protein: CASSPPGTGRNTEAFF
CDR3 DNA: TGTGCCAGCTCACCACCGGGGACAGGAAGGAACACTGAAGCTTTCTTT
clone size: -
D gene: TRBD1
CDR3 length: 16
J gene: TRBJ1-1
V gene: TRBV18

CDR3 protein: CASSLEQGSQETQYF
CDR3 DNA: TGCGCCAGCAGCTTGGAACAGGGGTCCCAAGAGACCCAGTACTTC
clone size: -
D gene: TRBD1
CDR3 length: 15
J gene: TRBJ2-5
V gene: TRBV5-1

CDR3 protein: CASSYSLRSLYGYTF
CDR3 DNA: TGTGCCAGCAGTTATTCCTTGAGAAGCCTCTATGGCTACACCTTC
clone size: -
D gene: -
CDR3 length: 15
J gene: TRBJ1-2
V gene: TRBV6-5

CDR3 protein: CASRDYNSPLHF
CDR3 DNA: TGTGCCAGCAGGGATTATAATTCACCCCTCCACTTT
clone size: once
D gene: -
CDR3 length: 12
J gene: TRBJ1-6
V gene: TRBV6-5

CDR3 protein: CASSSTQRFGYTF
CDR3 DNA: TGTGCCAGCAGCTCGACCCAGCGATTTGGCTACACCTTC
clone size: -
D gene: -
CDR3 length: 13
J gene: TRBJ1-2
V gene: TRBV5-8

CDR3 protein: CASSFQVNTEAFF
CDR3 DNA: TGCGCCAGCAGCTTTCAGGTGAACACTGAAGCTTTCTTT
clone size: -
D gene: -
CDR3 length: 13
J gene: TRBJ1-1
V gene: TRBV5-1

CDR3 protein: CASSWIHGQGGHQTQYF
CDR3 DNA: TGCGCCAGCAGCTGGATACACGGACAGGGAGGTCACCAGACCCAGTACTTC
clone size: -
D gene: TRBD1
CDR3 length: 17
J gene: TRBJ2-5
V gene: TRBV5-1

CDR3 protein: CASSPPSRRNTEAFF
CDR3 DNA: TGTGCCAGCTCACCACCGAGCAGGCGAAACACTGAAGCTTTCTTT
clone size: -
D gene: -
CDR3 length: 15
J gene: TRBJ1-1
V gene: TRBV18

CDR3 protein: CASSSRELNTGELFF
CDR3 DNA: TGTGCCAGCAGCTCCCGGGAGCTAAACACCGGGGAGCTGTTTTTT
clone size: -
D gene: -
CDR3 length: 15
J gene: TRBJ2-2
V gene: TRBV7-2

CDR3 protein: CASTYLAGANGYTF
CDR3 DNA: TGTGCCAGCACCTACTTAGCAGGGGCGAATGGCTACACCTTC
clone size: -
D gene: -
CDR3 length: 14
J gene: TRBJ1-2
V gene: TRBV6-5

CDR3 protein: CATSRGFQGPGAEAFF
CDR3 DNA: TGTGCCACCAGCAGAGGGTTTCAGGGACCCGGGGCTGAAGCTTTCTTT
clone size: -
D gene: -
CDR3 length: 16
J gene: TRBJ1-1
V gene: TRBV15

CDR3 protein: CASSWDRGFTGELFF
CDR3 DNA: TGTGCCAGCAGCTGGGACAGGGGCTTTACCGGGGAGCTGTTTTTT
clone size: -
D gene: TRBD1
CDR3 length: 15
J gene: TRBJ2-2
V gene: TRBV7-6

CDR3 protein: CASSLDRSSGNTIYF
CDR3 DNA: TGCGCCAGCAGCCTGGACAGAAGTTCTGGAAACACCATATATTTT
clone size: few
D gene: -
CDR3 length: 15
J gene: TRBJ1-3
V gene: TRBV4-1

CDR3 protein: CASSFGYLITYGYTF
CDR3 DNA: TGTGCCAGCAGTTTTGGATACTTAATTACCTATGGCTACACCTTC
clone size: few
D gene: -
CDR3 length: 15
J gene: TRBJ1-2
V gene: TRBV28

CDR3 protein: CASSRGQGLLQETQYF
CDR3 DNA: TGCGCCAGCAGCCGGGGACAGGGACTACTTCAAGAGACCCAGTACTTC
clone size: -
D gene: TRBD1
CDR3 length: 16
J gene: TRBJ2-5
V gene: TRBV5-1

CDR3 protein: CASSPLKLGSYNEQFF
CDR3 DNA: TGTGCCAGCTCACCACTAAAACTGGGGTCCTACAATGAGCAGTTCTTC
clone size: -
D gene: -
CDR3 length: 16
J gene: TRBJ2-1
V gene: TRBV18

CDR3 protein: CASSSRTGGAETQYF
CDR3 DNA: TGCGCCAGCAGCTCCAGGACAGGGGGCGCGGAGACCCAGTACTTC
clone size: once
D gene: TRBD1
CDR3 length: 15
J gene: TRBJ2-5
V gene: TRBV5-1

CDR3 protein: CASSLGLTGQGAYGYTF
CDR3 DNA: TGCGCCAGCAGCTTGGGCTTAACGGGACAGGGGGCATATGGCTACACCTTC
clone size: once
D gene: TRBD1
CDR3 length: 17
J gene: TRBJ1-2
V gene: TRBV5-1

CDR3 protein: CASSSRTGGTYGYTF
CDR3 DNA: TGTGCCAGCAGTTCTAGGACAGGGGGCACCTATGGCTACACCTTC
clone size: -
D gene: TRBD1
CDR3 length: 15
J gene: TRBJ1-2
V gene: TRBV27

CDR3 protein: CASSPFTGELFF
CDR3 DNA: TGTGCCAGCAGCCCATTTACCGGGGAGCTGTTTTTT
clone size: -
D gene: -
CDR3 length: 12
J gene: TRBJ2-2
V gene: TRBV7-2

CDR3 protein: CAIRADRAINQPQHF
CDR3 DNA: TGTGCCATCAGGGCGGACAGGGCCATCAATCAGCCCCAGCATTTT
clone size: -
D gene: TRBD1
CDR3 length: 15
J gene: TRBJ1-5
V gene: TRBV10-3

CDR3 protein: CASSLVAYTGELFF
CDR3 DNA: TGTGCCAGCAGCTTAGTAGCCTACACCGGGGAGCTGTTTTTT
clone size: -
D gene: -
CDR3 length: 14
J gene: TRBJ2-2
V gene: TRBV7-3

CDR3 protein: CASSRGQGYGYTF
CDR3 DNA: TGTGCCAGCAGTCGGGGCCAAGGTTATGGCTACACCTTC
clone size: -
D gene: -
CDR3 length: 13
J gene: TRBJ1-2
V gene: TRBV27

CDR3 protein: CASSLGWTEQFF
CDR3 DNA: TGTGCCAGCAGCTTAGGTTGGACTGAGCAGTTCTTC
clone size: -
D gene: -
CDR3 length: 12
J gene: TRBJ2-1
V gene: TRBV7-2

CDR3 protein: CASSRYAQTSNQPQHF
CDR3 DNA: TGTGCCAGTAGTAGGTACGCCCAGACATCAAATCAGCCCCAGCATTTT
clone size: few
D gene: -
CDR3 length: 16
J gene: TRBJ1-5
V gene: TRBV19

CDR3 protein: CASSVGTQFYGYTF
CDR3 DNA: TGTGCCAGCAGCGTCGGGACACAGTTTTATGGCTACACCTTC
clone size: -
D gene: -
CDR3 length: 14
J gene: TRBJ1-2
V gene: TRBV9

CDR3 protein: CASSPGQGSYEQYF
CDR3 DNA: TGTGCCAGCAGCCCGGGACAGGGGTCCTACGAGCAGTACTTC
clone size: -
D gene: TRBD1
CDR3 length: 14
J gene: TRBJ2-7
V gene: TRBV11-1

CDR3 protein: CASGPAGQETQYF
CDR3 DNA: TGTGCTAGTGGTCCGGCGGGACAAGAGACCCAGTACTTC
clone size: -
D gene: -
CDR3 length: 13
J gene: TRBJ2-5
V gene: TRBV12-5

CDR3 protein: CASSFSSSAGRRGYGYTF
CDR3 DNA: TGTGCCAGCAGCTTCTCATCCTCCGCCGGGAGACGCGGCTATGGCTACACCTTC
clone size: -
D gene: -
CDR3 length: 18
J gene: TRBJ1-2
V gene: TRBV7-2

CDR3 protein: CASSFMGLGEQFF
CDR3 DNA: TGTGCCAGCAGCTTCATGGGGCTGGGGGAGCAGTTCTTC
clone size: -
D gene: -
CDR3 length: 13
J gene: TRBJ2-1
V gene: TRBV7-6

CDR3 protein: CASSPGGSIGNTIYF
CDR3 DNA: TGTGCCAGCAGCCCCGGAGGGAGCATAGGAAACACCATATATTTT
clone size: few
D gene: -
CDR3 length: 15
J gene: TRBJ1-3
V gene: TRBV7-9

CDR3 protein: CASSIFTTGSGNTIYF
CDR3 DNA: TGTGCCAGTAGCATCTTTACCACAGGCTCTGGAAACACCATATATTTT
clone size: -
D gene: -
CDR3 length: 16
J gene: TRBJ1-3
V gene: TRBV19

CDR3 protein: CASSSPFSGDYGYTF
CDR3 DNA: TGTGCCAGCAGTTCACCCTTTTCGGGGGACTATGGCTACACCTTC
clone size: -
D gene: -
CDR3 length: 15
J gene: TRBJ1-2
V gene: TRBV6-5

CDR3 protein: CSAGLAGYPHEQYF
CDR3 DNA: TGCAGCGCCGGACTAGCGGGATACCCCCACGAGCAGTACTTC
clone size: once
D gene: TRBD2
CDR3 length: 14
J gene: TRBJ2-7
V gene: TRBV29-1

CDR3 protein: CASSVAVGNQPQHF
CDR3 DNA: TGTGCCAGCAGCGTGGCGGTGGGGAATCAGCCCCAGCATTTT
clone size: -
D gene: -
CDR3 length: 14
J gene: TRBJ1-5
V gene: TRBV5-8

CDR3 protein: CASSQEPSRGLTEAFF
CDR3 DNA: TGCGCCAGCAGCCAAGAGCCGTCCCGGGGTCTCACTGAAGCTTTCTTT
clone size: -
D gene: -
CDR3 length: 16
J gene: TRBJ1-1
V gene: TRBV4-1

CDR3 protein: CASSQVQGSANYGYTF
CDR3 DNA: TGCGCCAGCAGCCAAGTTCAGGGGTCCGCTAACTATGGCTACACCTTC
clone size: -
D gene: -
CDR3 length: 16
J gene: TRBJ1-2
V gene: TRBV4-3

CDR3 protein: CASSAGTGVSPLHF
CDR3 DNA: TGTGCCAGCAGCGCCGGGACAGGGGTGTCACCCCTCCACTTT
clone size: -
D gene: TRBD1
CDR3 length: 14
J gene: TRBJ1-6
V gene: TRBV6-6

CDR3 protein: CASSLERDFTGELFF
CDR3 DNA: TGTGCCAGCAGCTTGGAACGGGACTTCACCGGGGAGCTGTTTTTT
clone size: -
D gene: -
CDR3 length: 15
J gene: TRBJ2-2
V gene: TRBV5-6

CDR3 protein: CASSLESGTGSPLHF
CDR3 DNA: TGTGCCAGCAGCTTAGAATCAGGGACGGGATCACCCCTCCACTTT
clone size: -
D gene: -
CDR3 length: 15
J gene: TRBJ1-6
V gene: TRBV7-2

CDR3 protein: CASSWGDNYEQYF
CDR3 DNA: TGTGCCAGCAGCTGGGGGGACAACTACGAGCAGTACTTC
clone size: -
D gene: -
CDR3 length: 13
J gene: TRBJ2-7
V gene: TRBV5-6

CDR3 protein: CASSQDRAIGDTQYF
CDR3 DNA: TGCGCCAGCAGCCAAGACCGGGCCATCGGGGATACGCAGTATTTT
clone size: -
D gene: -
CDR3 length: 15
J gene: TRBJ2-3
V gene: TRBV4-3

CDR3 protein: CASSFGEGGTEAFF
CDR3 DNA: TGTGCCAGCAGCTTCGGGGAGGGGGGGACTGAAGCTTTCTTT
clone size: -
D gene: -
CDR3 length: 14
J gene: TRBJ1-1
V gene: TRBV7-9

CDR3 protein: CASSLTIRGTGRYGYTF
CDR3 DNA: TGTGCCAGCAGTTTAACCATCCGGGGGACAGGACGTTATGGCTACACCTTC
clone size: -
D gene: TRBD1
CDR3 length: 17
J gene: TRBJ1-2
V gene: TRBV27

CDR3 protein: CASSTRTGSYEQYF
CDR3 DNA: TGTGCCAGCAGCACCCGGACAGGGAGCTACGAGCAGTACTTC
clone size: -
D gene: TRBD1
CDR3 length: 14
J gene: TRBJ2-7
V gene: TRBV11-1

CDR3 protein: CASETGITNEKLFF
CDR3 DNA: TGTGCCAGCGAAACAGGGATTACTAATGAAAAACTGTTTTTT
clone size: -
D gene: -
CDR3 length: 14
J gene: TRBJ1-4
V gene: TRBV6-5

CDR3 protein: CASSFYGMVADTQYF
CDR3 DNA: TGTGCCAGCAGCTTCTACGGTATGGTCGCAGATACGCAGTATTTT
clone size: -
D gene: -
CDR3 length: 15
J gene: TRBJ2-3
V gene: TRBV7-9

CDR3 protein: CASTDGGNTIYF
CDR3 DNA: TGTGCCAGCACGGACGGTGGAAACACCATATATTTT
clone size: few
D gene: -
CDR3 length: 12
J gene: TRBJ1-3
V gene: TRBV5-4